This TCR beta chain is from a study of T cell repertoires in cytomegalovirus infection. At the level of the study: Carrying CMV and the relevant HLA type showed in public TCR beta signatures.

The study, taken as a whole, reports: Predominance within the ex vivo response was attributable to HLA-C-restricted CMV-specific TCR beta clonotypes.

A note on this clonotype: Its antigen is undetermined.

Germline lookup yields CDR1 LNHNV and CDR2 YYDKDF (reference sequence). The CDR3 totals 14 residues. The ends lost 7 bases at V and 8 bases at J; junction bases unmatched: 9. In TCRdb, the reads were re-called with MiXCR into one record per CDR3 protein. The table has approximately 350,000 distinct CDR3 sequences, about 35% seen once; the top ten hold roughly 13%. The receptor was derived from a human donor in good health (CMV status not recorded). Some clones in this sample may be carry-over from other donors' samples. The chain recombines TRBV15 with TRBJ2-4; 9 bases fit TRBD1. Sequences were derived from cultured PBMCs, sampled from culture after CMV antigen stimulation. The CDR3 reads CATNNPGQGDIQYF. CDR3 nucleotides: TGTGCCACCAACAATCCGGGACAGGGCGACATTCAGTACTTC.